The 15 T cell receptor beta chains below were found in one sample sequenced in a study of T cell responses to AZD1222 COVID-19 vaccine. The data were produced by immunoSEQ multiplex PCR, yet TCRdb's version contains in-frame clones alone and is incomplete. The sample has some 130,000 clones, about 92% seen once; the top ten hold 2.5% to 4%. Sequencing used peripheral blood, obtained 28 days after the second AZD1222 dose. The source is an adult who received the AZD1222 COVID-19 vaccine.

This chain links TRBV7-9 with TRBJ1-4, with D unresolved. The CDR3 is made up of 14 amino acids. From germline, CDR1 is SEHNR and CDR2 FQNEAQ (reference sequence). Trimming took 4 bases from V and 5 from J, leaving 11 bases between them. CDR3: CASSSPGGNEKLFF. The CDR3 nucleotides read TGTGCCAGCAGCTCCCCAGGAGGGAATGAAAAACTGTTTTTT.

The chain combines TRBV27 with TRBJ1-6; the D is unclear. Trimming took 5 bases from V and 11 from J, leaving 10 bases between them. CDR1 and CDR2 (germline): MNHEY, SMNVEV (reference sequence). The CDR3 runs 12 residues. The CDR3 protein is CASSPGGAPLHF. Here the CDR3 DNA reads TGTGCCAGCAGTCCGGGCGGGGCACCCCTCCACTTT.

The CDR3 bases are TGTGCCATCGGCGAAACGAACTCCTACAATGAGCAGTTCTTC. It encodes CAIGETNSYNEQFF. The chain combines TRBV10-3 with TRBJ2-1; no clear D gene. This CDR3 has 14 amino acids. Per the germline V gene, CDR1 is ENHRY and CDR2 is SYGVKD. Between the trimmed V and J ends, which lost 8 bases and 0 bases, there was a span of 11 bases.

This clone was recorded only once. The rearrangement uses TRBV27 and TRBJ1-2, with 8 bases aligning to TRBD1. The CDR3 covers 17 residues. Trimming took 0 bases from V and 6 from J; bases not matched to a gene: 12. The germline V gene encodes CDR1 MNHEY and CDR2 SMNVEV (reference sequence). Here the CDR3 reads CASSLSRGSGGAHGYTF. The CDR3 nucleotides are TGTGCCAGCAGTTTATCCCGCGGGTCAGGGGGCGCGCATGGCTACACCTTC.

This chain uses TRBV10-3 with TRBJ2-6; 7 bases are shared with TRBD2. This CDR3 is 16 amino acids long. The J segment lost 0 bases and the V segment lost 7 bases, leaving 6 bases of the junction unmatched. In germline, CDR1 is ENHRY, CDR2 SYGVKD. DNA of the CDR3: TGTGCCATCAAAGGGACTACCTACTCTGGGGCCAACGTCCTGACTTTC. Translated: CAIKGTTYSGANVLTF.

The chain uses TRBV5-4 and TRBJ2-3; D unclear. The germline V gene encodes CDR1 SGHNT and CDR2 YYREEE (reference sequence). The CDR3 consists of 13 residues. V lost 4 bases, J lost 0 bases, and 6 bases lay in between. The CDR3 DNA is TGTGCCAGCAGCCGCTATAGCACAGATACGCAGTATTTT. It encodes CASSRYSTDTQYF.

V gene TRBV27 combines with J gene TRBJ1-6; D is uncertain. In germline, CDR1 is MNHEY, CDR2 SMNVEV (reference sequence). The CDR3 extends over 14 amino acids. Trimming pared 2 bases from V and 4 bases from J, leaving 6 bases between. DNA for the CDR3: TGTGCCAGCAGTTTAGTTCCGTATAATTCACCCCTCCACTTT. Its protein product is CASSLVPYNSPLHF.

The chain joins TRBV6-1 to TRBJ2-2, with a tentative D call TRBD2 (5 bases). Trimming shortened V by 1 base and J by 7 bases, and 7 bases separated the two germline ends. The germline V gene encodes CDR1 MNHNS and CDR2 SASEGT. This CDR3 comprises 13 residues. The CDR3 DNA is TGTGCCAGCAGTGAAGTAGGAGGCGGGGAGCTGTTTTTT. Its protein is CASSEVGGGELFF.

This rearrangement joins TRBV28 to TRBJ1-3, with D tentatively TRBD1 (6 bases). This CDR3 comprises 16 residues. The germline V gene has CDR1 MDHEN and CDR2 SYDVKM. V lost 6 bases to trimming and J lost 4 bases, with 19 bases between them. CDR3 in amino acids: CASRGPGAGSGNTIYF. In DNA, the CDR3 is TGTGCCAGCAGGGGACCGGGGGCAGGGTCCGGAAACACCATATATTTT.

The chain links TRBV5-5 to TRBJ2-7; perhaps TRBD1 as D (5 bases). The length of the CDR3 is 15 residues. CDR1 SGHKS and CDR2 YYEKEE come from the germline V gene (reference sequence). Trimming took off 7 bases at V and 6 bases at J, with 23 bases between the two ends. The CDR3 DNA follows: TGTGCCAGCCGAACACCAAGGGGCGACCTCCCCGAGCAGTACTTC. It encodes CASRTPRGDLPEQYF.

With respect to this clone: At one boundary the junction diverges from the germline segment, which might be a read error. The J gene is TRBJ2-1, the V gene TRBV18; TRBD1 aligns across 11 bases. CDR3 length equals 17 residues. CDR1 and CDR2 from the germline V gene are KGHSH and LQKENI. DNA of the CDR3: TGTGCCAGCTCACCAAAAACAGGACAGGGGGCACACAACGAGCAGTTCTTC. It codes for CASSPKTGQGAHNEQFF.

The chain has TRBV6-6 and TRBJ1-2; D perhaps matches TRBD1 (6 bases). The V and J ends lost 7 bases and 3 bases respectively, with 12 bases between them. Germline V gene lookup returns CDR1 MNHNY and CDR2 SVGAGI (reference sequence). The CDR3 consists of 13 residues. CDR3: CASTVQGDYGYTF. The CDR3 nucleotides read TGTGCCAGCACCGTACAGGGTGACTATGGCTACACCTTC.

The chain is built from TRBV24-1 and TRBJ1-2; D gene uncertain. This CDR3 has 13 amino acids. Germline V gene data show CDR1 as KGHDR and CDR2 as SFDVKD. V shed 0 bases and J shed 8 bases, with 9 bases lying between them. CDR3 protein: CATSDLRWSGYTF. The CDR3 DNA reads TGTGCCACCAGTGATTTGCGGTGGAGCGGCTACACCTTC.

The CDR3 nucleotides are TGTGCCAGCAGCCTAGGACTAGCGGGAGAGACTGAGCAGTTCTTC. Amino acid sequence: CASSLGLAGETEQFF. V usage is TRBV7-3 and J usage is TRBJ2-1; 13 bases agree with TRBD2. CDR1 and CDR2 from the germline V gene are SGHTA and FQGTGA. This CDR3 is 15 amino acids long. V lost 5 bases, J lost 9 bases, and 7 bases stayed unmatched.

This chain's CDR3 is CASSPRHGSYEQYF. The CDR3 nucleotides read TGTGCCAGCAGCCCAAGACACGGCTCCTACGAGCAGTACTTC. J is TRBJ2-7 and V is TRBV7-2; D gene uncertain. V lost 5 bases and J 0 bases, leaving 11 bases between the germline ends. Looked up from germline, CDR1 is SGHTA and CDR2 is FQGNSA. The CDR3 is 14 amino acids.